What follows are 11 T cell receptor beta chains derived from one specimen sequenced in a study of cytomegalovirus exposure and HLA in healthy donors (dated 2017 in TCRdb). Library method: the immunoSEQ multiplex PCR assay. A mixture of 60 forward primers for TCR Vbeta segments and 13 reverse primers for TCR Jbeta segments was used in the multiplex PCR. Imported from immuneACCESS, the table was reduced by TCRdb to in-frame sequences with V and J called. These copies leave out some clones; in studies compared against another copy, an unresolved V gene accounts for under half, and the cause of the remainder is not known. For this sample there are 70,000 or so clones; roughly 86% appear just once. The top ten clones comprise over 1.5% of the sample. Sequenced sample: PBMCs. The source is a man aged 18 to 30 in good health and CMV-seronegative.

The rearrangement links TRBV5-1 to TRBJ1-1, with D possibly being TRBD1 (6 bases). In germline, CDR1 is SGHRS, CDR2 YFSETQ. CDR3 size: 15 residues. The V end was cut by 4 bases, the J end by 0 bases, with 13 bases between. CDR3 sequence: CASSNGQTMNTEAFF. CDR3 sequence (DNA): TGCGCCAGCAGCAACGGACAGACCATGAACACTGAAGCTTTCTTT.

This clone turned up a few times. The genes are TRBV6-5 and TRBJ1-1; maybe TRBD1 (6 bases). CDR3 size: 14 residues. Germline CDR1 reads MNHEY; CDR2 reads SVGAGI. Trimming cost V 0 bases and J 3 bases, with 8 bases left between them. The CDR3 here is CASSYSKGDTEAFF. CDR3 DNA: TGTGCCAGCAGTTACTCGAAGGGGGACACTGAAGCTTTCTTT.

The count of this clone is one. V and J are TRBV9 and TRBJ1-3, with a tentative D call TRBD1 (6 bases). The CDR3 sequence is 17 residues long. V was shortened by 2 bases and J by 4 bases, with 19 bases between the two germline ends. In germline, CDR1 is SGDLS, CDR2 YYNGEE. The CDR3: CASSVDRKGVLGNTIYF. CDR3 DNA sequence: TGTGCCAGCAGCGTGGATCGAAAGGGGGTGCTGGGAAACACCATATATTTT.

The CDR3 coding sequence is TGTGCCAGCAGTTCCTGGACTAGAGATGAGACCCAGTACTTC. It encodes CASSSWTRDETQYF. The V call is TRBV27, the J call TRBJ2-5; 7 bases align to TRBD2. V dropped 4 bases and J dropped 5; count of bases not matched to a gene: 7. CDR3 length: 14 amino acids. Germline V gene lookup returns CDR1 MNHEY and CDR2 SMNVEV (reference sequence).

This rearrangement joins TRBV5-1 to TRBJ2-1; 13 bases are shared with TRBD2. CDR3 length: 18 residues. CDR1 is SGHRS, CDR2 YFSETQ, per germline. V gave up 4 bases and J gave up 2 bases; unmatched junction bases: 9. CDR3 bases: TGCGCCAGCAGCGGGAGGACTAGCGGGGGCCCTACCTACAATGAGCAGTTCTTC. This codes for CASSGRTSGGPTYNEQFF.

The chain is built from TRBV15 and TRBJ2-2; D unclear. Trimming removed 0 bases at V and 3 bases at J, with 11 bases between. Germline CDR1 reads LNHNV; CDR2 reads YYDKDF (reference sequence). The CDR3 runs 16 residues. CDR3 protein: CATSREVERYTGELFF. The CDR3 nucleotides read TGTGCCACCAGCAGAGAAGTGGAGAGGTACACCGGGGAGCTGTTTTTT.

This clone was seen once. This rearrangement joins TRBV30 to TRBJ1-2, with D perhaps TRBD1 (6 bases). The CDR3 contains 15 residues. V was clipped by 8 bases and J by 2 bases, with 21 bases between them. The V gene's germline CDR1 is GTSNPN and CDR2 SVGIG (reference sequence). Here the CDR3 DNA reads TGTGCCGGGGGGGGCCGGGGGCGCTTAAACTATGGCTACACCTTC. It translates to CAGGGRGRLNYGYTF. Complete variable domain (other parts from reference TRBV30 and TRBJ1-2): SQTIHQWPATLVQPVGSPLSLECTVEGTSNPNLYWYRQAAGRGLQLLFYSVGIGQISSEVPQNLSASRPQDRQFILSSKKLLLSDSGFYLCAGGGRGRLNYGYTFGSGTRLTVV.

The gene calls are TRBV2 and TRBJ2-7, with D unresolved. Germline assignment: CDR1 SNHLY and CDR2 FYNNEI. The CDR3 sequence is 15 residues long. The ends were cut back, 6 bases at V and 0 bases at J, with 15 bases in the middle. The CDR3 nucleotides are TGTGCCAGCAGGTCCGAAGGCGGCACCTCCTACGAGCAGTACTTC. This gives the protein CASRSEGGTSYEQYF.

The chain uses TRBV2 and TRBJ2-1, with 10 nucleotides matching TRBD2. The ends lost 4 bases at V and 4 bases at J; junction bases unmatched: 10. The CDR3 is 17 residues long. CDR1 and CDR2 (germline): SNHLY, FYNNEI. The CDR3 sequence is CASSGASGGPPYNEQFF. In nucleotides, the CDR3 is TGTGCCAGCAGTGGGGCTAGCGGGGGTCCCCCTTACAATGAGCAGTTCTTC.

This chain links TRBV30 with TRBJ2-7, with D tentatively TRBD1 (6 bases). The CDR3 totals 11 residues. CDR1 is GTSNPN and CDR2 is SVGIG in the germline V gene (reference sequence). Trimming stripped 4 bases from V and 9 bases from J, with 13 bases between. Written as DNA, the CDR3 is TGTGCCTGGACAGGGGTCCTAGGGCAGTACTTC. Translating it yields CAWTGVLGQYF.

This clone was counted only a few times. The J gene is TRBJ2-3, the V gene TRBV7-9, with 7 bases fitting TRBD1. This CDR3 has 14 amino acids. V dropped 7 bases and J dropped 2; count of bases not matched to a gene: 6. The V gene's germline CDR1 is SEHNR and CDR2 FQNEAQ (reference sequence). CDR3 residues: CASTNKGATDTQYF. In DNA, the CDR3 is TGTGCCAGCACTAACAAGGGGGCCACAGATACGCAGTATTTT.